This TCR beta chain was profiled in a study of blood T cell repertoires in COVID-19. Study information: The study drew acute and convalescent COVID-19 samples from the United States, Italy and Spain. PBMCs, B-cell-depleted T cells, or T cells provided the cDNA or gDNA that made up the material.

Trimming removed 3 bases from V and 3 bases from J, with 11 bases in between. There are 14 residues in the CDR3. The germline V gene has CDR1 MNHEY and CDR2 SMNVEV (reference sequence). Authors' data handling: Estimates of nucleated cell counts were drawn from the amplification of reference gene primers. Data came from immunoSEQ multiplex PCR; TCRdb stores just in-frame clones and leaves some out. V and J calls plus clone size are reproduced from that table; the DNA served to infer D and trimming. The data show 150,000 to 200,000 clones, around 85% seen once. The V and J genes are TRBV27 and TRBJ1-1, with TRBD1 as a possible D gene (6 bases). The specimen was peripheral blood. The source of this sequence is an older woman with acute or convalescent COVID-19. The CDR3 coding sequence is TGTGCCAGCAGTTTTGGCCAGGGGCACACTGAAGCTTTCTTT. This translates into CASSFGQGHTEAFF.